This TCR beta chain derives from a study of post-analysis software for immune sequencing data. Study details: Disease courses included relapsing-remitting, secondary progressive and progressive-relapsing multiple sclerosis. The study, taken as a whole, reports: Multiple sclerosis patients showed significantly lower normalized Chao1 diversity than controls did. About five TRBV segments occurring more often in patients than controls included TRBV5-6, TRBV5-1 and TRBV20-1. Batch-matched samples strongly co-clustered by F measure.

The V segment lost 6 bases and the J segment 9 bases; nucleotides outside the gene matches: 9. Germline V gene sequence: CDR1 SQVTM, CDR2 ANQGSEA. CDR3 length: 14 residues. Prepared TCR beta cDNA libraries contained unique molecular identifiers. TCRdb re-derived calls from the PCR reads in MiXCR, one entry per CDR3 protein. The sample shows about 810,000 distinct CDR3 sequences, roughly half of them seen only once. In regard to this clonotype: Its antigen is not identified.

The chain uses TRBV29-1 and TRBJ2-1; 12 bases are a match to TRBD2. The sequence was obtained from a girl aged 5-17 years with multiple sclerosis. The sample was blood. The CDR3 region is CSVSTSGRRSEQFF. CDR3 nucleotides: TGCAGCGTCTCGACTAGCGGGAGACGGAGTGAGCAGTTCTTC.